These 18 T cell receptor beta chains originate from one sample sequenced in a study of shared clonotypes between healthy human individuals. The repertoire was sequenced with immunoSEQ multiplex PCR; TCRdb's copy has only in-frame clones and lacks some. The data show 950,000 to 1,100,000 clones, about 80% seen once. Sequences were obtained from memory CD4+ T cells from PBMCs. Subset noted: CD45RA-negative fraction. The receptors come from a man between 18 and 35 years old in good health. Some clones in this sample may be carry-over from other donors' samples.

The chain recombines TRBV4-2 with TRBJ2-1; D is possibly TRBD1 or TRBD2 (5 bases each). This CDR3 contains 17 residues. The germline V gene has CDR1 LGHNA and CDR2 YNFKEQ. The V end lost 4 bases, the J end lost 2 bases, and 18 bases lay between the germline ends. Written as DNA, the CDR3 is TGTGCCAGCAGCCGCGTGGCCGGGACCCCTACCTACAATGAGCAGTTCTTC. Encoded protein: CASSRVAGTPTYNEQFF.

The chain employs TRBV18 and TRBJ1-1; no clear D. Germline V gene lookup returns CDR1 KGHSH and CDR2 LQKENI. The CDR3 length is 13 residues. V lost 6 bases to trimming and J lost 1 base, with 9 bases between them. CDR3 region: CASSGSQNTEAFF. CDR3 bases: TGTGCCAGCTCCGGCAGTCAGAACACTGAAGCTTTCTTT.

CDR3 loop: CASSVSGQETQYF. As DNA, the CDR3 is TGTGCCAGCAGCGTTAGCGGTCAAGAGACCCAGTACTTC. The chain recombines TRBV7-7 with TRBJ2-5; tentatively, D is TRBD2 (6 bases). Trimming removed 5 bases at V and 2 bases at J, with 9 bases between. Germline CDR1 SSHAT, CDR2 FNYEAQ (reference sequence). The CDR3 runs 13 residues.

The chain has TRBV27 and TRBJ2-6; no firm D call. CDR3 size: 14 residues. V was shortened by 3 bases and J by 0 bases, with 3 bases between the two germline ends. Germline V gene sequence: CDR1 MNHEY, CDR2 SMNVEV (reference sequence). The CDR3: CASSFGSGANVLTF. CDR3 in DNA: TGTGCCAGCAGTTTCGGCTCTGGGGCCAACGTCCTGACTTTC.

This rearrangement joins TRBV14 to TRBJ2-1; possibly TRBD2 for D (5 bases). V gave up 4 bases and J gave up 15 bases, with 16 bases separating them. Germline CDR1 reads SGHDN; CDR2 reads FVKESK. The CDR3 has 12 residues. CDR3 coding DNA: TGTGCCAGCAGCCGCTACGGACTTACCTCGTTCTTC. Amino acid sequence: CASSRYGLTSFF.

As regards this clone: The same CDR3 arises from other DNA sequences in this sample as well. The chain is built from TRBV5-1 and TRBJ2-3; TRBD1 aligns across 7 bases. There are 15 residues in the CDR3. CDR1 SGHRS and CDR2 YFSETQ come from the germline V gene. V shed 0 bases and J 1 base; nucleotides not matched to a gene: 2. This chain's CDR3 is CASSLGQGRTDTQYF. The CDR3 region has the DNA TGCGCCAGCAGCTTGGGACAGGGACGCACAGATACGCAGTATTTT.

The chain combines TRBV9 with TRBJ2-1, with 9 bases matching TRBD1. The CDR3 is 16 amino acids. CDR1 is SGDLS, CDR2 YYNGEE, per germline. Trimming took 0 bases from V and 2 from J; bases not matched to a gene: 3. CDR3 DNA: TGTGCCAGCAGCGTAGTCGGGACAGGGCCCTACAATGAGCAGTTCTTC. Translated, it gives CASSVVGTGPYNEQFF.

The CDR3, as DNA: TGCGCCAGCAGCCAAGTTTTCTCTAGCGGGCAGTCCTACGAGCAGTACTTC. Its translation is CASSQVFSSGQSYEQYF. The chain couples TRBV4-1 to TRBJ2-7, with TRBD2 matching over 8 bases. V gave up 1 base and J gave up 1 base; unmatched junction bases: 9. The CDR3 loop spans 17 amino acids. The germline V gene has CDR1 MGHRA and CDR2 YSYEKL.

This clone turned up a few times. CDR3 nucleotide sequence: TGCGCCAGCAGCAGTAGCGGGGGGTACCAGTATTTT. The encoded protein is CASSSSGGYQYF. The rearrangement links TRBV4-3 to TRBJ2-3, with TRBD2 identical over 10 bases. CDR1 is LGHNA and CDR2 is YSLEER in the germline V gene. The CDR3 is 12 amino acids. The V and J ends lost 5 bases and 12 bases, in that order; junction bases with no gene match: 5.

CDR3: CASSSRDREGTGELFF. The CDR3 DNA reads as TGCGCCAGCAGCTCCCGGGACAGGGAGGGCACCGGGGAGCTGTTTTTT. The J gene is TRBJ2-2, the V gene TRBV5-1, with 9 bases lining up with TRBD1. Germline V CDR1 and CDR2: SGHRS, YFSETQ. The CDR3 spans 16 residues. V gave up 3 bases and J gave up 4 bases; unmatched junction bases: 7.

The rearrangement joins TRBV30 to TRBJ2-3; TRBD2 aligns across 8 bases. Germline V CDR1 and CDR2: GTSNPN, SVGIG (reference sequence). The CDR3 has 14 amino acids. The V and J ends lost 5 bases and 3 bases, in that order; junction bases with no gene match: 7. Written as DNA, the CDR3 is TGTGCCTGGGCCGGGGCTAGCGGGACAGATACGCAGTATTTT. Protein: CAWAGASGTDTQYF. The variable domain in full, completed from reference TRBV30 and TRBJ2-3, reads SQTIHQWPATLVQPVGSPLSLECTVEGTSNPNLYWYRQAAGRGLQLLFYSVGIGQISSEVPQNLSASRPQDRQFILSSKKLLLSDSGFYLCAWAGASGTDTQYFGPGTRLTVL.

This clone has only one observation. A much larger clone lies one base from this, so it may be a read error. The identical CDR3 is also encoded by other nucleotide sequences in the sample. The CDR3 nucleotides are TGCGCCAGCAGCCAATCCGGGACCAGCGGAGAGACCCAGTACTTC. Translating gives CASSQSGTSGETQYF. This sequence joins TRBV4-1 and TRBJ2-5; D tentatively reads TRBD1 or TRBD2 (5 bases each). This CDR3 has 15 amino acids. The germline gives CDR1 MGHRA, CDR2 YSYEKL. Between the trimmed V and J ends, which lost 2 bases and 4 bases, there was a span of 14 bases.

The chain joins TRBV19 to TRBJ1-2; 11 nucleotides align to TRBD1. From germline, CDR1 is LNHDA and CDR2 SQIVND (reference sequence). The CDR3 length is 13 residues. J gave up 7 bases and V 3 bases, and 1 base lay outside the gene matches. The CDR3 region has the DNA TGTGCCAGTAGTATGGACAGGGGGCTTGGCTACACCTTC. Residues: CASSMDRGLGYTF.

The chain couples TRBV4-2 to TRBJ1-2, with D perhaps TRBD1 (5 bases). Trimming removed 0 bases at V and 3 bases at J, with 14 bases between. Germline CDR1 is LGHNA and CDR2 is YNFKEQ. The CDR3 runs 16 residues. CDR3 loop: CASSQDLTGPHYGYTF. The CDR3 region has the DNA TGTGCCAGCAGCCAAGATCTTACGGGGCCCCACTATGGCTACACCTTC.

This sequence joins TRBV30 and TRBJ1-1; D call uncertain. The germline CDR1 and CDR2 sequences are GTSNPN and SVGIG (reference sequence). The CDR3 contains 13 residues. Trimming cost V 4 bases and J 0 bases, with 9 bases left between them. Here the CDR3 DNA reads TGTGCCTGGAACGGTGATTTGAACACTGAAGCTTTCTTT. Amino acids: CAWNGDLNTEAFF.

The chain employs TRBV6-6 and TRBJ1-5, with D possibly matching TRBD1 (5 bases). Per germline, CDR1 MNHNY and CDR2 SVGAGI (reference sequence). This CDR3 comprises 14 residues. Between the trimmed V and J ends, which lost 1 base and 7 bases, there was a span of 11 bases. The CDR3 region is CASSYYGAEQPQHF. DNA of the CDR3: TGTGCCAGCAGTTACTATGGGGCGGAACAGCCCCAGCATTTT.

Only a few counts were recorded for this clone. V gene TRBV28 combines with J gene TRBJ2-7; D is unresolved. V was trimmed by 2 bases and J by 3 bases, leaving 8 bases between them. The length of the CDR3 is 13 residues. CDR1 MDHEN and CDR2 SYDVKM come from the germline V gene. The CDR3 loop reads CASSLTALYEQYF. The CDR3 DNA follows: TGTGCCAGCAGTTTAACAGCTCTCTACGAGCAGTACTTC.

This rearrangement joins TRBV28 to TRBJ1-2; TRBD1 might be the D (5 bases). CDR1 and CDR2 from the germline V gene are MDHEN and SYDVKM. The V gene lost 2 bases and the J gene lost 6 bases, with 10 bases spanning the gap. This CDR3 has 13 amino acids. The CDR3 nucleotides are TGTGCCAGCAGTTTAGACAGTCTTGATGGCTACACCTTC. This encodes CASSLDSLDGYTF.